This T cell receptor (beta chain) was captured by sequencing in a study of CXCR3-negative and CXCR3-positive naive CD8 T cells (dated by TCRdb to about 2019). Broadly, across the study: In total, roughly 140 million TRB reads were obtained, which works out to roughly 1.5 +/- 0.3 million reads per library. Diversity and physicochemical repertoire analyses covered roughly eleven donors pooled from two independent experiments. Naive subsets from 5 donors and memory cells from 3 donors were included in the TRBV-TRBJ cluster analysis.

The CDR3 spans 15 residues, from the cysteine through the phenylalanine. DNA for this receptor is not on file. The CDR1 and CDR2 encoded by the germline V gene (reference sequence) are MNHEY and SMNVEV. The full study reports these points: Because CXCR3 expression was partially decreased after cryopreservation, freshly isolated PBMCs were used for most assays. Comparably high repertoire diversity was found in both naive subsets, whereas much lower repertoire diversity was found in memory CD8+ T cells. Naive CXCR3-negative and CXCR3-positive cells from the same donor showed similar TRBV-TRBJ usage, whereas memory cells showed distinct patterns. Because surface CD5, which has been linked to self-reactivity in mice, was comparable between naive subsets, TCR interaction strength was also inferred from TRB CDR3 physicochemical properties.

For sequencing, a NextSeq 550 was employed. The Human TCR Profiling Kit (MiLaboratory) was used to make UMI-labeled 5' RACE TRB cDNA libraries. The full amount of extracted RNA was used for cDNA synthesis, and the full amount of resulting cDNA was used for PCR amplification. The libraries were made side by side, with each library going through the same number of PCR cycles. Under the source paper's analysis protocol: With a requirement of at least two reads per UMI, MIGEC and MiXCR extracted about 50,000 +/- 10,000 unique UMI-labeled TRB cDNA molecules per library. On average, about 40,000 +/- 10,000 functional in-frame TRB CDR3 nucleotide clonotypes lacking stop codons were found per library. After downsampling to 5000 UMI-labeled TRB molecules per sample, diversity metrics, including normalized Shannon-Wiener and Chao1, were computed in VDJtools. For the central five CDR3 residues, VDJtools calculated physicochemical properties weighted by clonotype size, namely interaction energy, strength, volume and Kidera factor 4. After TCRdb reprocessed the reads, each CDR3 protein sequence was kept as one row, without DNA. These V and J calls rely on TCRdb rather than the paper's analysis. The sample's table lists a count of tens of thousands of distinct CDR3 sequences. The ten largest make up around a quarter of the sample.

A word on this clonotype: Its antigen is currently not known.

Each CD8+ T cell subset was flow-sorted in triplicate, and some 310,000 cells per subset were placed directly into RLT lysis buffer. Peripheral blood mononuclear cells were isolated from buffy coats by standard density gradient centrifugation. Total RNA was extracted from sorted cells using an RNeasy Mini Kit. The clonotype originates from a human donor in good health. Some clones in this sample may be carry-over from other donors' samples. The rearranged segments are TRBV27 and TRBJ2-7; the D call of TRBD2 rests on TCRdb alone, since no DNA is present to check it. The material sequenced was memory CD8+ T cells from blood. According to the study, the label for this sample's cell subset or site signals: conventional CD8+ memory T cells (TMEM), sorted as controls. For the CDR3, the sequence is CASSWTPAPTYEQYF.